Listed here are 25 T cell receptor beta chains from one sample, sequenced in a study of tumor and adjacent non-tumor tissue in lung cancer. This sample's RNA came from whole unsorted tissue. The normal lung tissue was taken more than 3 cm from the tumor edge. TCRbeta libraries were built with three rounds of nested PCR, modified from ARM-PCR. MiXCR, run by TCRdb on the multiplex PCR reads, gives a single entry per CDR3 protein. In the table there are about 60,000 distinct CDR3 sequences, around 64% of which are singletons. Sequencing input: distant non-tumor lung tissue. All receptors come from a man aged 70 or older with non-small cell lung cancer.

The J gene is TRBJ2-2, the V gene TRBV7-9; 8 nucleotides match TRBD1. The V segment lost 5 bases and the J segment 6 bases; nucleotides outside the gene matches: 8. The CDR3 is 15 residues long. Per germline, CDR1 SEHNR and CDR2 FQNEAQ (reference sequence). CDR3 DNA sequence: TGTGCCAGCAGCCCCTGGACAGGGCGACCCGGGGAGCTGTTTTTT. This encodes CASSPWTGRPGELFF. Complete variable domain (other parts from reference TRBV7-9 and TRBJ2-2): DTGVSQNPRHKITKRGQNVTFRCDPISEHNRLYWYRQTLGQGPEFLTYFQNEAQLEKSRLLSDRFSAERPKGSFSTLEIQRTEQGDSAMYLCASSPWTGRPGELFFGEGSRLTVL.

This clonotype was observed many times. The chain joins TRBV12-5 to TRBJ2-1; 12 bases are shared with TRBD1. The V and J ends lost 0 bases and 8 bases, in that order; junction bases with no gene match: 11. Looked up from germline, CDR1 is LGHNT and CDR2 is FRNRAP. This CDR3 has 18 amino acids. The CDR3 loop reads CASGLVRSGQGAFYEQFF. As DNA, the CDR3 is TGTGCTAGTGGTTTGGTACGGTCGGGACAGGGGGCGTTCTATGAGCAGTTCTTC.

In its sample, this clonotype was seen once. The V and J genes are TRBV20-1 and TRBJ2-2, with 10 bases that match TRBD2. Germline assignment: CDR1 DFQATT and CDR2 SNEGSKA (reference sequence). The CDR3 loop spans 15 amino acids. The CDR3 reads CGTRASGGGTGELFF. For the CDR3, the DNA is TGCGGTACTAGAGCGAGCGGGGGGGGTACCGGGGAGCTGTTTTTT.

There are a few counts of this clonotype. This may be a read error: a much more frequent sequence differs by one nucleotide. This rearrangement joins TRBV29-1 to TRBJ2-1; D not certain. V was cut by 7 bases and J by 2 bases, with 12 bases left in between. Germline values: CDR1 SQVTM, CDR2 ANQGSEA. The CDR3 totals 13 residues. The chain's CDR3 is CSARIGPYNEQFF. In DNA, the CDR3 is TGCAGCGCCCGGATAGGCCCCTACAATGAGCAGTTCTTC.

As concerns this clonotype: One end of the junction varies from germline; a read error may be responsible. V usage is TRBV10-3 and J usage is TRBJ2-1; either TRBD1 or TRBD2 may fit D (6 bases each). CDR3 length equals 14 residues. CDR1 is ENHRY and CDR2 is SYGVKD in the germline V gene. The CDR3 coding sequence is TGTTCCATCAGTGCGGGACAAAACTACAATGAGGAGTTCTTC. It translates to CSISAGQNYNEEFF.

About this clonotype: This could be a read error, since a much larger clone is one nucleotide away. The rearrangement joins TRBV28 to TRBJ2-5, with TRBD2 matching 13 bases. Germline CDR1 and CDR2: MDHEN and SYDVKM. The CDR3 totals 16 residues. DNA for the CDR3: TGTGTCAGCAAAACTAGCGGGAGGGTATCCCAAGAGACCCAGTACTTC. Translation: CVSKTSGRVSQETQYF.

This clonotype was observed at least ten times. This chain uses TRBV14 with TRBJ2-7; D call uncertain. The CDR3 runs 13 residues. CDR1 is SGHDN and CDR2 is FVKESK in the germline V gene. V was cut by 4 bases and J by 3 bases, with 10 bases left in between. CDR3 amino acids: CASSPWTSYEQYF. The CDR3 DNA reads TGTGCCAGCAGCCCCTGGACGAGCTACGAGCAGTACTTC. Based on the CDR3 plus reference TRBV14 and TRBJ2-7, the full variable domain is EAGVTQFPSHSVIEKGQTVTLRCDPISGHDNLYWYRRVMGKEIKFLLHFVKESKQDESGMPNNRFLAERTGGTYSTLKVQPAELEDSGVYFCASSPWTSYEQYFGPGTRLTVT.

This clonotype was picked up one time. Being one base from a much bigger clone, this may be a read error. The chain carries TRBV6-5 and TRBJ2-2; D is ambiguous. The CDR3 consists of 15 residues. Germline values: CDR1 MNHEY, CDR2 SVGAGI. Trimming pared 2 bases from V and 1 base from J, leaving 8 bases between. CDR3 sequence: CASSYGVGNTGELFF. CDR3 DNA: TGTGCCAGCAGTTACGGGGTAGGGAACACCGGGGAGCTGTTTTTT.

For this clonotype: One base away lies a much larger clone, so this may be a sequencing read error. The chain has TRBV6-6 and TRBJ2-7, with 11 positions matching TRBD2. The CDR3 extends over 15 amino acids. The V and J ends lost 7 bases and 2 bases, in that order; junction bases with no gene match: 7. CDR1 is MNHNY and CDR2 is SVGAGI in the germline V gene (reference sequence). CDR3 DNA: TGTGCCAGCACAATGGGACTAGCGGCTGCCTACGAGCAGTACTTC. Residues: CASTMGLAAAYEQYF.

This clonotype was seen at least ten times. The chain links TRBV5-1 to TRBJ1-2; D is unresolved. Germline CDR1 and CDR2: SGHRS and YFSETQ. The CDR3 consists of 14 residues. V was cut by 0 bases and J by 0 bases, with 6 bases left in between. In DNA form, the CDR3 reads TGCGCCAGCAGCTTGGACGGATCTAACTATGGCTACACCTTC. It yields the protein CASSLDGSNYGYTF.

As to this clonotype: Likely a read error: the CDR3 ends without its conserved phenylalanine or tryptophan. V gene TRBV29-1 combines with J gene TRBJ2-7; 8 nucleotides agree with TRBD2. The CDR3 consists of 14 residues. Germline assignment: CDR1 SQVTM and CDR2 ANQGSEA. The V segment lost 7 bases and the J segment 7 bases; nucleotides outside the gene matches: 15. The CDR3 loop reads CSAQLAEGPREQYI. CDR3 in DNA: TGCAGCGCGCAACTAGCGGAAGGGCCTCGGGAGCAGTACATT.

In nucleotides, the CDR3 is TGTGCCAGCGGCCGGGATAGTCGCGAAACCCAGTACTTC. This codes for CASGRDSRETQYF. The chain recombines TRBV5-6 with TRBJ2-5; D is possibly TRBD2 (5 bases). Trimming shortened V by 7 bases and J by 8 bases, and 18 bases separated the two germline ends. Germline lookup yields CDR1 SGHDT and CDR2 YYEEEE. The CDR3 spans 13 residues.

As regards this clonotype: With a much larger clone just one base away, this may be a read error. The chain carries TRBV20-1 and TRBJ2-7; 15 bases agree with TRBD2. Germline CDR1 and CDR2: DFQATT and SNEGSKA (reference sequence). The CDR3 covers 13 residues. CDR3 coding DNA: TGCAGTGCTGGGGGACTAGCGGGAGGAGAGCAGTGCTTC. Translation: CSAGGLAGGEQCF.

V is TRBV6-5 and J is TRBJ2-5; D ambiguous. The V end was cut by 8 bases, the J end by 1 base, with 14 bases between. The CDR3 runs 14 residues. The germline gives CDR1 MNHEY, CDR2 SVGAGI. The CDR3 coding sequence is TGTGCCAGCCGGCCCCGAGACGGCCAAGAGACCCAGTACTTC. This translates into CASRPRDGQETQYF.

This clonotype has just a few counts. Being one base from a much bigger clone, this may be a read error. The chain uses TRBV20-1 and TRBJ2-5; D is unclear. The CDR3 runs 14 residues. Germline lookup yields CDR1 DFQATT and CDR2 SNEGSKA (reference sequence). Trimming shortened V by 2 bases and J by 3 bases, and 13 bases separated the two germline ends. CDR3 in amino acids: CSARRLVGKETQYF. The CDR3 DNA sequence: TGCAGTGCTAGACGGCTAGTGGGAAAAGAGACCCAGTACTTC.

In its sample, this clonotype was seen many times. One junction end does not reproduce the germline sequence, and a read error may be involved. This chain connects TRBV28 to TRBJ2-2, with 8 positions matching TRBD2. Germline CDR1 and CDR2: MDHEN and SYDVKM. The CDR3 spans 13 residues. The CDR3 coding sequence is TGCGGGGCGGGGGGCCGTCGCACCGGGGAGCTGTTTTTT. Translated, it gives CGAGGRRTGELFF.

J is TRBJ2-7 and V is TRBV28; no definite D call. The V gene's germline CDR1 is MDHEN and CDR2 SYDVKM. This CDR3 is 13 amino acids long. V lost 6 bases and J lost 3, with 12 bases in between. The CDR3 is CASRPRPNYEQYF. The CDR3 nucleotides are TGTGCCAGCAGGCCTAGACCCAACTACGAGCAGTACTTC. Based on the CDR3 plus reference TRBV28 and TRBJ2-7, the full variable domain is DVKVTQSSRYLVKRTGEKVFLECVQDMDHENMFWYRQDPGLGLRLIYFSYDVKMKEKGDIPEGYSVSREKKERFSLILESASTNQTSMYLCASRPRPNYEQYFGPGTRLTVT.

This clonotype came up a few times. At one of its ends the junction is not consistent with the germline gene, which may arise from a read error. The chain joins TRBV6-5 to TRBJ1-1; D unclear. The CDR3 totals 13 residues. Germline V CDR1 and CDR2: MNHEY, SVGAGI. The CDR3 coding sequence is TGTGCCAGCAAAGAAACGATCAACACTGCAGCTTTCTTT. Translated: CASKETINTAAFF.

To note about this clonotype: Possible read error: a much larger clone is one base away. CDR3 sequence reads: CASNRATKQGTKQPQHF. The CDR3 DNA is TGTGCCAGCAACAGGGCGACGAAACAGGGTACGAAACAGCCCCAGCATTTT. The chain recombines TRBV6-6 with TRBJ1-5; possibly TRBD1 for D (6 bases). Germline-derived CDR1 and CDR2 are MNHNY and SVGAGI (reference sequence). V lost 7 bases and J lost 7, with 26 bases in between. The CDR3 totals 17 residues.

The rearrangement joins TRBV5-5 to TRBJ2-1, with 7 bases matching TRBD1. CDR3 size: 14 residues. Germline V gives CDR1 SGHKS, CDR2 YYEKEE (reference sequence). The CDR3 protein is CANSFWDSFNEQFF. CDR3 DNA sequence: TGTGCGAACAGCTTCTGGGACAGCTTCAATGAGCAGTTCTTC.

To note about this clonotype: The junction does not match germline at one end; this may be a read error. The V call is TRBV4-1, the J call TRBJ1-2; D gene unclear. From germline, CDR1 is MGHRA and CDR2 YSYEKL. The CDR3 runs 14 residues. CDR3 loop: CANSQLNGEGGYTF. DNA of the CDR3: TGCGCCAACAGCCAGCTGAATGGGGAGGGTGGCTACACCTTC.

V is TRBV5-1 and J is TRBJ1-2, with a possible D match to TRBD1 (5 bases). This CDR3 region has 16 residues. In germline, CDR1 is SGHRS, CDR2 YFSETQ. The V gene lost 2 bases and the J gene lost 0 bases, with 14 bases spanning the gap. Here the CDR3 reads CASSFGLGTTNYGYTF. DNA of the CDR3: TGCGCCAGCAGCTTCGGTCTGGGGACGACTAACTATGGCTACACCTTC.

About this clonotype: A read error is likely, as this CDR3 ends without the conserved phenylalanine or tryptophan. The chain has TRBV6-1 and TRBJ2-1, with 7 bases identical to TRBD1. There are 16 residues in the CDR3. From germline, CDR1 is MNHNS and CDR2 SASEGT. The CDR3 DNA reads TGTGTCAGCAGTGAGAAAGACAGGGCCCCCTACAATGAGCAGTTCTTG. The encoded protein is CVSSEKDRAPYNEQFL.

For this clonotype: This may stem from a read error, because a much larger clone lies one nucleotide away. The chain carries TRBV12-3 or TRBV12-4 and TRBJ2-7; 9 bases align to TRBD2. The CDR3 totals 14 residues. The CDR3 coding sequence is TGTGCCGGCAGGCGAGCGGGAGGACCCTACGAGGAGTACTTC. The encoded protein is CAGRRAGGPYEEYF.

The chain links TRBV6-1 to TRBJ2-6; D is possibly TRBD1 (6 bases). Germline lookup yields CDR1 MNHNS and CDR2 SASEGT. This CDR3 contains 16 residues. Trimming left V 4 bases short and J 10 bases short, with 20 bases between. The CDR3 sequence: CASSAEDSFGANVLTF. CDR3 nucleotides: TGTGCCAGCAGTGCCGAGGACAGCTTTGGTGCTAACGTCCTGACTTTC.